This TCR beta chain was retrieved from a study of T cell changes during pregnancy in multiple sclerosis. V shed 7 bases, J shed 1 base, and the junction held 9 bases outside the gene matches. Germline values: CDR1 GTSNPN, CDR2 SVGIG (reference sequence). This CDR3 is 16 amino acids long. Sequencing used immunoSEQ multiplex PCR; TCRdb keeps in-frame clones, though not all of them. The sample contains about 41,000 clones, roughly 87% of which appear only once. The chain recombines TRBV30 with TRBJ1-4; 10 bases are shared with TRBD1. The TCR comes from a female donor with multiple sclerosis, enrolled in a pregnancy study. Sequenced here: CD4+ T cells from peripheral blood mononuclear cells, sampled in the first trimester of pregnancy. The CDR3 sequence: CASGTGDLVTNEKLFF. The DNA for the CDR3 is TGTGCCTCCGGGACAGGGGATCTTGTAACTAATGAAAAACTGTTTTTT.